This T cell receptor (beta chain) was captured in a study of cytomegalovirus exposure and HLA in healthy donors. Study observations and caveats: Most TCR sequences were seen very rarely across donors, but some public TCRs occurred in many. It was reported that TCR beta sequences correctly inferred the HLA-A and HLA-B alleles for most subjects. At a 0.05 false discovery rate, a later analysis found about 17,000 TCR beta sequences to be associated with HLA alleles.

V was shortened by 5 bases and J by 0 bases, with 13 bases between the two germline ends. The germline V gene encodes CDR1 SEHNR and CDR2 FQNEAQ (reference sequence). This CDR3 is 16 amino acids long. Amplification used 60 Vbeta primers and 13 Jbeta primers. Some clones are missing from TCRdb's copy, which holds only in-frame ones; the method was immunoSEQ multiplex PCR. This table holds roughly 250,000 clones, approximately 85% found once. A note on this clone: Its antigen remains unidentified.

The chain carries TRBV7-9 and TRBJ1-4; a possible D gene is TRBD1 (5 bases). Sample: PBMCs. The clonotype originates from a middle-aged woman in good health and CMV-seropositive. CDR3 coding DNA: TGTGCCAGCAGCCTGACAGCCCAATCAACTAATGAAAAACTGTTTTTT. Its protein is CASSLTAQSTNEKLFF.